A single sample gave rise to the 26 T cell receptor beta chains below, sequenced in a study of memory CD4+ T cells and cytomegalovirus serostatus. The protocol was immunoSEQ multiplex PCR, while the TCRdb copy is restricted to in-frame clones and leaves out a portion. The sample carries more than 45,000 clones, around 76% recorded once. Single viable CD3+CD4+CD8-CD45RO+ cells were sorted as the memory CD4+ T cells. Sequenced input: memory CD4+ T cells from blood. These receptors all come from an adult in good health and CMV-seropositive.

The chain recombines TRBV6-1 with TRBJ2-5, with 9 bases that match TRBD1. The germline V gene encodes CDR1 MNHNS and CDR2 SASEGT. V dropped 4 bases and J dropped 10; count of bases not matched to a gene: 7. The CDR3 length is 13 residues. This CDR3 is CASSGLGQGNQYF. The CDR3 region has the DNA TGTGCCAGCAGTGGCTTAGGACAGGGGAACCAGTACTTC.

The chain joins TRBV18 to TRBJ2-7; 13 bases fit TRBD2. Germline-derived CDR1 and CDR2 are KGHSH and LQKENI. This CDR3 has 16 amino acids. Unmatched junction bases numbered 6, after V lost 3 bases and J lost 4 bases. CDR3 nucleotides: TGTGCCAGCTCACCTCCCGGACTAGCGGGGGAATACGAGCAGTACTTC. Translation: CASSPPGLAGEYEQYF.

This clone appeared a few times. The J gene is TRBJ1-1, the V gene TRBV6-6; D perhaps matches TRBD1 (5 bases). Germline lookup yields CDR1 MNHNY and CDR2 SVGAGI (reference sequence). The ends were cut back, 8 bases at V and 11 bases at J, with 30 bases in the middle. This CDR3 has 16 residues. The CDR3 region has the DNA TGTGCCAGCGGAGTACCTATGCGGGACGGTAATGACTCGGCTTTCTTT. This encodes CASGVPMRDGNDSAFF.

This clone was seen more than once but under ten times. The chain combines TRBV5-4 with TRBJ2-1, with D perhaps given as TRBD1 or TRBD2 (5 bases each). The V end lost 2 bases, the J end lost 7 bases, and 13 bases lay between the germline ends. Per germline, CDR1 SGHNT and CDR2 YYREEE (reference sequence). The CDR3 has 14 residues. CDR3 DNA: TGTGCCAGCAGCTTTGTAGGGACGGGGAATGAGCAGTTCTTC. Its translation is CASSFVGTGNEQFF. Drawing the rest from reference TRBV5-4 and TRBJ2-1, the complete variable domain is ETGVTQSPTHLIKTRGQQVTLRCSSQSGHNTVSWYQQALGQGPQFIFQYYREEENGRGNFPPRFSGLQFPNYSSELNVNALELDDSALYLCASSFVGTGNEQFFGPGTRLTVL.

In nucleotides, the CDR3 is TGTGCCAGCACCCAGCGAGGTAGAACCGAGCAGTACTTC. It specifies CASTQRGRTEQYF. V gene TRBV7-9 combines with J gene TRBJ2-7, with D uncertain. Germline loops: CDR1 SEHNR, CDR2 FQNEAQ (reference sequence). This CDR3 contains 13 residues. Deletions cut 7 bases from V and 6 bases from J, with 16 bases between.

The CDR3 sequence is CASSPADIRATGELFF. The CDR3 DNA follows: TGTGCCAGCTCACCAGCGGACATCCGTGCCACCGGGGAGCTGTTTTTT. The V and J genes are TRBV18 and TRBJ2-2, with D maybe TRBD1 (5 bases). V dropped 2 bases and J dropped 4 bases, with 14 bases sitting between them. CDR3 size: 16 residues. The germline V gene encodes CDR1 KGHSH and CDR2 LQKENI.

This chain uses TRBV11-2 with TRBJ2-6; D gene unclear. This CDR3 spans 14 amino acids. The V end lost 5 bases, the J end lost 1 base, and 6 bases lay between the germline ends. From germline, CDR1 is SGHAT and CDR2 FQNNGV. The CDR3 is CASSPLSGANVLTF. For the CDR3, the DNA is TGTGCCAGCAGCCCCCTTTCTGGGGCCAACGTCCTGACTTTC.

The chain is built from TRBV14 and TRBJ1-6, with 7 nucleotides matching TRBD1. The CDR3 runs to 15 residues. CDR1 is SGHDN, CDR2 FVKESK, per germline. V lost 6 bases to trimming and J lost 2 bases; unmatched junction nucleotides: 4. The CDR3 spells CASSQTGAYNSPLHF. DNA of the CDR3: TGTGCCAGCAGTCAAACAGGGGCCTATAATTCACCCCTCCACTTT.

V and J are TRBV10-3 and TRBJ2-1, with TRBD2 identical over 7 bases. The CDR3 extends over 14 amino acids. Germline assignment: CDR1 ENHRY and CDR2 SYGVKD. V was pared by 10 bases and J by 3 bases, with 9 bases of the junction left unmatched. CDR3: CATSQRGDYNEQFF. In DNA, the CDR3 is TGTGCCACCTCTCAACGGGGGGACTACAATGAGCAGTTCTTC.

The chain joins TRBV4-2 to TRBJ1-2; TRBD1 aligns across 8 bases. CDR1 and CDR2 (germline): LGHNA, YNFKEQ. This CDR3 has 18 residues. V lost 1 base, J lost 1 base, and 11 bases stayed unmatched. In DNA form, the CDR3 reads TGTGCCAGCAGCCAAGGCAAACGTTCCAGGGGGCTTAACTATGGCTACACCTTC. The encoded protein is CASSQGKRSRGLNYGYTF.

The gene calls are TRBV19 and TRBJ1-2; TRBD1 matches at 9 bases. This CDR3 contains 14 residues. CDR1 is LNHDA and CDR2 is SQIVND in the germline V gene (reference sequence). V dropped 7 bases and J dropped 4; count of bases not matched to a gene: 7. CDR3 region: CASTQGQGVYGYTF. For the CDR3, the DNA is TGTGCCAGTACCCAGGGACAGGGAGTCTATGGCTACACCTTC.

The CDR3 region is CASTGGPGGGANVLTF. DNA of the CDR3: TGTGCCAGTACCGGGGGTCCCGGTGGAGGGGCCAACGTCCTGACTTTC. V and J are TRBV25-1 and TRBJ2-6; weak D call: TRBD2 (6 bases). V was shortened by 9 bases and J by 4 bases, with 19 bases between the two germline ends. CDR3 length equals 16 residues. Germline loops: CDR1 MGHDK, CDR2 SYGVNS.

V usage is TRBV11-3 and J usage is TRBJ1-1; TRBD1 is a possible D gene (5 bases). There are 14 residues in the CDR3. Germline CDR1 and CDR2: SGHNT and YENEEA. V was cut by 5 bases and J by 1 base, with 11 bases left in between. The CDR3 spells CASSPGTGNTEAFF. In nucleotides, the CDR3 is TGTGCCAGCAGCCCAGGGACGGGGAACACTGAAGCTTTCTTT.

The CDR3 DNA reads as TGTGCCAGCAGCGAGGGACTAACAGCGCACTACACCTTC. It encodes CASSEGLTAHYTF. The chain links TRBV9 to TRBJ1-2; a weak D match, TRBD1 (5 bases). This CDR3 contains 13 residues. Germline V gene sequence: CDR1 SGDLS, CDR2 YYNGEE. V was pared by 3 bases and J by 10 bases, with 16 bases between.

This chain joins TRBV10-1 and TRBJ1-2; D not resolved. Germline CDR1 reads WNHNN; CDR2 reads SYGVQD (reference sequence). The CDR3 has 13 residues. Trimming removed 0 bases at V and 2 bases at J, with 4 bases between. The CDR3 is CASSESTNYGYTF. DNA of the CDR3: TGCGCCAGCAGTGAGTCGACCAACTATGGCTACACCTTC.

This chain joins TRBV4-1 and TRBJ1-5; no reliable D call. This CDR3 spans 17 amino acids. Germline V gene sequence: CDR1 MGHRA, CDR2 YSYEKL. Trimming left V 6 bases short and J 0 bases short, with 18 bases between. CDR3 nucleotide sequence: TGCGCCAGCAGACGTCCGTGGTCGGAATATAGCAATCAGCCCCAGCATTTT. This gives the protein CASRRPWSEYSNQPQHF.

This clone has a single count. V is TRBV5-1 and J is TRBJ2-1; the match to TRBD2 covers 7 bases. Looked up from germline, CDR1 is SGHRS and CDR2 is YFSETQ. This CDR3 has 15 amino acids. V shed 7 bases, J shed 2 bases, and the junction held 9 bases outside the gene matches. DNA of the CDR3: TGCGCCAGCGCCCCTGGGGGAGGGACCTACAATGAGCAGTTCTTC. Protein sequence: CASAPGGGTYNEQFF.

This clone has just a few counts. The chain recombines TRBV2 with TRBJ1-2; D is unclear. V lost 5 bases and J lost 4, with 17 bases in between. In germline, CDR1 is SNHLY, CDR2 FYNNEI. The CDR3 has 15 residues. CDR3 in DNA: TGTGCCAGCAGTCAGAGAGGCACTCTATTCTATGGCTACACCTTC. It yields the protein CASSQRGTLFYGYTF.

This sequence joins TRBV5-1 and TRBJ1-1; a weak D match, TRBD1 (6 bases). CDR1 is SGHRS, CDR2 YFSETQ, per germline. This CDR3 has 13 amino acids. Trimming pared 5 bases from V and 1 base from J, leaving 9 bases between. The CDR3 sequence is CASSSTGNTEAFF. The CDR3 DNA follows: TGCGCCAGCAGTTCGACAGGGAACACTGAAGCTTTCTTT.

The chain carries TRBV9 and TRBJ2-5; TRBD1 or TRBD2 may be the D gene (6 bases each). Trimming removed 2 bases from V and 2 bases from J, with 16 bases in between. CDR3 size: 16 residues. Germline lookup yields CDR1 SGDLS and CDR2 YYNGEE. This CDR3 is CASSVTGRGKQETQYF. The DNA of the CDR3 is TGTGCCAGCAGCGTTACAGGGCGGGGAAAGCAAGAGACCCAGTACTTC.

This clone was detected a few times. The chain has TRBV15 and TRBJ2-5; tentatively, D is TRBD1 (6 bases). The germline V gene encodes CDR1 LNHNV and CDR2 YYDKDF (reference sequence). V dropped 6 bases and J dropped 5 bases, with 19 bases sitting between them. This CDR3 region has 15 residues. This CDR3 is CATSSDNLQGETQYF. CDR3 DNA: TGTGCCACCAGTTCGGACAACCTGCAGGGGGAGACCCAGTACTTC.

This chain connects TRBV6-5 to TRBJ2-5; D call uncertain. Germline V gene sequence: CDR1 MNHEY, CDR2 SVGAGI. The CDR3 runs to 15 residues. Trimming took off 2 bases at V and 1 base at J, with 11 bases between the two ends. The CDR3 DNA is TGTGCCAGCAGTTACAATCAAGTTACCCAAGAGACCCAGTACTTC. The encoded protein is CASSYNQVTQETQYF.

This chain links TRBV29-1 with TRBJ2-1; 8 bases map to TRBD1. The CDR3 length is 14 residues. V shed 6 bases, J shed 13 bases, and the junction held 17 bases outside the gene matches. Germline CDR1 SQVTM, CDR2 ANQGSEA. The CDR3 sequence: CSVTDLQGVRGQFF. The CDR3 region has the DNA TGCAGCGTAACCGACTTACAGGGGGTAAGAGGTCAGTTCTTC.

V is TRBV5-1 and J is TRBJ1-2; D gene uncertain. Trimming took 1 base from V and 2 from J, leaving 9 bases between them. The CDR3 totals 14 residues. The germline CDR1 and CDR2 sequences are SGHRS and YFSETQ. The CDR3, as DNA: TGCGCCAGCAGCTTGTCCTCAGAGAACTATGGCTACACCTTC. As protein: CASSLSSENYGYTF.

This clone was found a few times. The rearrangement links TRBV4-2 to TRBJ1-1; no clear D gene. The germline V gene has CDR1 LGHNA and CDR2 YNFKEQ. CDR3 length equals 12 residues. Trimming stripped 1 base from V and 2 bases from J, with 2 bases between. The CDR3 DNA reads TGTGCCAGCAGCCAAGTTAACACTGAAGCTTTCTTT. This encodes CASSQVNTEAFF.

This clone appeared once. The CDR3 DNA is TGTGCCAGTAGTCGCACGGGGACCCATGGCTACACCTTC. This translates into CASSRTGTHGYTF. V usage is TRBV19 and J usage is TRBJ1-2, with D perhaps matching TRBD1 (5 bases). The CDR3 has 13 amino acids. Germline V gives CDR1 LNHDA, CDR2 SQIVND (reference sequence). V dropped 5 bases and J dropped 6 bases, with 13 bases sitting between them.